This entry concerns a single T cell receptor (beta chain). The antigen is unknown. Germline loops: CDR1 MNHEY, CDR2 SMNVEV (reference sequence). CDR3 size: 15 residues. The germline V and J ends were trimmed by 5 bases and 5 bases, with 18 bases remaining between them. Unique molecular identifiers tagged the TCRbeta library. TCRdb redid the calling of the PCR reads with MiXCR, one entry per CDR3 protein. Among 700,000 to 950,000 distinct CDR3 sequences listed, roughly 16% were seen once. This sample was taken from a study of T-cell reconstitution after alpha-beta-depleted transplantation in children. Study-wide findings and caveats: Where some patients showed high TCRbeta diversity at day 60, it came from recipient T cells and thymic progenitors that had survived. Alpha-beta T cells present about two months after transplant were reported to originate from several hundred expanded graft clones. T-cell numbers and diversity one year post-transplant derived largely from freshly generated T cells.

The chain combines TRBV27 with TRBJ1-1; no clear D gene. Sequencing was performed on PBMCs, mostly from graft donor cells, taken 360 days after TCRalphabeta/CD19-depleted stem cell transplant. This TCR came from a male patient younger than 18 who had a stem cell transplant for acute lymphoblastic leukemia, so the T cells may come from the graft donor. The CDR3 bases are TGTGCCAGCAGTATAGGGTCCACCCCGAGGACTGAAGCTTTCTTT. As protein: CASSIGSTPRTEAFF.